This record covers a single T cell receptor beta chain. Its antigen is unknown. Next came a second PCR, run for roughly 6 to 11 cycles, which used a sample-barcoded 5' primer along with a J-beta primer mix. Each cDNA molecule was tagged by a template-switch adaptor that had 12 random nucleotides. MiXCR was run by TCRdb on the 5' RACE reads, yielding one entry per CDR3 protein. The table records hundreds of thousands of distinct CDR3 sequences, roughly 21% of them present only once. Individuals who donated were healthy Caucasians from Russia aged about 6 to 100. This entry belongs to a study of blood T cells in healthy people across ages. General study results and limits: Versus aged donors, long-lived donors had higher diversity and more naive CD4+ cells.

The V gene's germline CDR1 is MGHRA and CDR2 YSYEKL. The CDR3 extends over 16 amino acids. Trimming at V came to 2 bases and at J to 5 bases, leaving 10 bases not matched to a gene. This TCR was recovered from a man between 65 and 85 years old in good health. The chain combines TRBV4-1 with TRBJ2-7, with 9 positions matching TRBD1. The source material was blood. CDR3 region: CASSQPGQGAFHEQYF. The CDR3 DNA is TGCGCCAGCAGCCAACCGGGACAGGGCGCTTTTCACGAGCAGTACTTC.